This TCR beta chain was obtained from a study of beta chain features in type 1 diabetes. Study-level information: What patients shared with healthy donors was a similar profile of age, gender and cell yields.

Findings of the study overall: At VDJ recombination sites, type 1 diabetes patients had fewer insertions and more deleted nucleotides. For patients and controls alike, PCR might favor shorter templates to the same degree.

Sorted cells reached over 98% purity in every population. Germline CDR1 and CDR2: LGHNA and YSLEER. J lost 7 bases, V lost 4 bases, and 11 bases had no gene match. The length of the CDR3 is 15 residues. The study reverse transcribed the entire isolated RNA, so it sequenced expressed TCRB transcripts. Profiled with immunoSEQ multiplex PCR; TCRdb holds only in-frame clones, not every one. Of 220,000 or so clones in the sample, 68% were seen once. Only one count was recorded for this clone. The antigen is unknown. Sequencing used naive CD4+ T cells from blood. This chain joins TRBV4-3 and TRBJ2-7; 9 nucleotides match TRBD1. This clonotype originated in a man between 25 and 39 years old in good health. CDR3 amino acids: CASSPGWGTGFEQYF. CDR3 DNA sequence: TGCGCCAGCAGCCCCGGGTGGGGGACAGGGTTTGAGCAGTACTTC.